This TCR beta chain comes out of a study of radiotherapy plus CTLA-4 blockade in lung cancer. Study at large: Across the patients, objective responses occurred in 18%, and disease control in 31%. Study results and caveats: Response was reportedly best predicted by early blood T cell clone dynamics, with interferon-beta. In blood, after radiotherapy plus ipilimumab, tumor-derived TCR clones expanded.

Germline assignment: CDR1 SGDLS and CDR2 YYNGEE. V shed 2 bases and J 4 bases; nucleotides not matched to a gene: 4. The CDR3 is 14 residues long. TCRdb's table, derived via immunoSEQ multiplex PCR, lists solely in-frame clones and lacks some. The sample holds 85,000 to 95,000 clones; 80% to 85% are singletons and the top ten take about 26%. Concerning this clone itself: Its specificity is unknown.

V is TRBV9 and J is TRBJ2-7, with 9 bases aligning to TRBD1. The specimen comprised peripheral blood, sampled from a patient treated with radiotherapy plus ipilimumab. This clonotype originated in a human donor with non-small cell lung cancer that progressed on radiotherapy plus ipilimumab. CDR3 sequence reads: CASSVTGGSYEQYF. CDR3 in DNA: TGTGCCAGCAGCGTCACAGGGGGCTCTTACGAGCAGTACTTC.